This TCR beta chain was observed in a study of blood T cell repertoires in COVID-19 (dated by TCRdb to the early 2020s). About the study as a whole: Collaborator samples came from the United States, Italy and Spain and covered acute and convalescent phases of COVID-19. The material from the prospective study consisted of cDNA or gDNA derived from T cells, B-cell-depleted T cells, or PBMCs. Samples came from the ongoing ImmuneRACE study (first 160 participants) plus 1,254 subjects from 6 global collaborators. HLA class I and class II types, where available, came from metadata supplied by the sample provider rather than from assay-based typing. Subjects who had been exposed to COVID-19, were actively infected with it, or had recovered from it provided the deeply sampled blood TCRbeta repertoires that made up the dataset. A de-identified subject ID, COVID-19 status, age in years and sex were almost always included in the sample metadata. A freely available public database, intended as a resource for researchers studying the immune response to SARS-CoV-2, is where the repertoires were released. Broader findings and caveats from the paper: The amount of clinical and demographic metadata varied by source and participant and was provided uncurated.

Each collaborating institution followed its own protocols to collect whole blood in K2EDTA tubes. Collaborator samples were shipped for TCRbeta analysis as frozen whole blood, isolated PBMCs, or DNA extracted from either sample type. The CDR3 sequence holds 15 residues, the cysteine and phenylalanine included. Only the CDR3 part of the read is kept: 45 bases, read in frame from the first base. The junction shows trimming of 0 bases on V and 4 bases on J, plus 14 bases between the germline ends. For CDR1 and CDR2, the germline V gene lists SGHRS and YFSETQ. Worth noting for this clone: Its antigen target is currently unknown. No qualities accompany the bases; no much larger clone lies one base away.

TCRbeta CDR3 regions were amplified from genomic DNA by means of the immunoSEQ Assay, a bias-controlled multiplex PCR. In the original analysis: The number of nucleated cells in each sample was estimated by amplification of reference gene primers within the assay. To quantify the absolute abundance of each unique TCRbeta CDR3 rearrangement, sequence reads were collapsed and filtered. Productive Simpson clonality was computed per sample as the square root of Simpson's diversity index over productive rearrangements. As stored in TCRdb, this immuneACCESS dataset retains in-frame rearrangements with V and J assigned. A fraction of the clones does not appear; measured against another copy, unresolved V genes explain less than half of the discrepancy, and the remainder lacks a known reason. V and J calls and clone size are copied from that table; D and trimming were computed from the DNA. This sample is represented by approximately 290,000 clones; roughly 90% of them were singletons. Roughly 0.8% of the sample is taken by the ten largest.

Sequencing was performed on peripheral blood. The rearranged chain carries TRBV5-1 and TRBJ2-7, with the D gene not clear enough to name. The sequence was collected from a man aged 25-40 years with acute or convalescent COVID-19. The DNA sequence is given as TGCGCCAGCAGCTTGGCCGCAAACGCCGGGTACGAGCAGTACTTC. Translated, it gives CASSLAANAGYEQYF. Full variable domain (CDR3 extended with the reference TRBV5-1 and TRBJ2-7 proteins): KAGVTQTPRYLIKTRGQQVTLSCSPISGHRSVSWYQQTPGQGLQFLFEYFSETQRNKGNFPGRFSGRQFSNSRSEMNVSTLELGDSALYLCASSLAANAGYEQYFGPGTRLTVT.